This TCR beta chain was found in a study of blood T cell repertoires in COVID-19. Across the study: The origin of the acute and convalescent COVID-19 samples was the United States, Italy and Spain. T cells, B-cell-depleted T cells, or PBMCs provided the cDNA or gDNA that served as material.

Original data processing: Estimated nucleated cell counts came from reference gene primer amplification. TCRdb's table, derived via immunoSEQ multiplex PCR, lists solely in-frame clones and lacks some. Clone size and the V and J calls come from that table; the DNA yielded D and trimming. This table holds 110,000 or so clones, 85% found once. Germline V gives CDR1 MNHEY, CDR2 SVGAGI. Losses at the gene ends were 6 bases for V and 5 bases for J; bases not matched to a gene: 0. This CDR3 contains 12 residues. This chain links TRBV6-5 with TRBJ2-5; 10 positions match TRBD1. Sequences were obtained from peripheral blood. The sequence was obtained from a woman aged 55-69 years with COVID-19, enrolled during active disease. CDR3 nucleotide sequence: TGTGCCAGCAGGGGACAGGGGGAGACCCAGTACTTC. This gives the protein CASRGQGETQYF.